This T cell receptor beta chain was sequenced during a study of beta chain features in type 1 diabetes. TCRB transcripts that were expressed got sequenced, as all of the isolated RNA had been reverse transcribed. Measured with immunoSEQ multiplex PCR; TCRdb has only the in-frame clones, and not every one. The table has a few hundred thousand clones, 10% to 15% seen once; the top ten hold 0.017%. This clone was detected a few times. Its antigen is unidentified. General study points: Fewer insertions but more deletions were seen at VDJ junctions in type 1 diabetes patients. For Type 1 diabetes patients, all four CD4+ subsets carried TCRB CDR3s that were moderately but significantly shorter. Across patients, naive, central memory and Treg TCRB repertoires exhibited apparently greater similarity than was observed across healthy donors. Sequencing used cDNA, and cells with high TCR expression could therefore be over-represented.

Losses at the gene ends were 8 bases for V and 3 bases for J; bases not matched to a gene: 17. The CDR3 consists of 17 residues. The germline gives CDR1 ENHRY, CDR2 SYGVKD. The rearrangement uses TRBV10-3 and TRBJ2-7; TRBD1 agrees at 9 bases. The material sequenced was naive CD4+ T cells from blood. This receptor was taken from a man between 18 and 35 years old in good health. For the CDR3, the DNA is TGTGCCATCTCCCGAATCGGGACAGGGCGGAAGGACTACGAGCAGTACTTC. Translated, it gives CAISRIGTGRKDYEQYF.